This is a list of T cell receptor beta chains from one sample in a study of response to subunit inactivated influenza vaccine. MiXCR, applied by TCRdb to the RT-PCR reads, yields one record per CDR3 protein. This sample has around 580,000 distinct CDR3 sequences, with about 11% found just once. The material was PBMCs from blood, obtained on the day of vaccination. These receptors originate from a man aged 50 or older who received an inactivated influenza vaccine. The CDR3 runs from the conserved cysteine through the conserved F or W. Each record gives: J gene, V gene, D gene, clone size, CDR3 protein, CDR3 DNA. The D gene is left open where the match is weak. Clone size is stated in some rows and not others, as once, few, many or a class when expanded.

J: TRBJ2-1; V: TRBV12-3/TRBV12-4; D: TRBD2; size: NA; CDR3: CASSPGLAGVSVKQFF; DNA: TGTGCCAGCAGTCCCGGACTAGCGGGAGTCAGTGTGAAGCAGTTCTTC
J: TRBJ2-7; V: TRBV20-1; D: NA; size: NA; CDR3: CSARDVTVPNYEQYF; DNA: TGCAGTGCTAGAGATGTAACAGTACCAAACTACGAGCAGTACTTC
J: TRBJ2-5; V: TRBV29-1; D: TRBD1; size: NA; CDR3: CSAGTGGAETQYF; DNA: TGCAGCGCCGGAACAGGGGGCGCGGAGACCCAGTACTTC
J: TRBJ1-5; V: TRBV15; D: NA; size: NA; CDR3: CATSRMEQPQHF; DNA: TGTGCCACCAGCAGGATGGAGCAGCCCCAGCATTTT
J: TRBJ1-1; V: TRBV7-9; D: NA; size: few; CDR3: CASSLVGQRDTEAFF; DNA: TGTGCCAGCAGCTTAGTGGGGCAGCGGGACACTGAAGCTTTCTTT
J: TRBJ2-7; V: TRBV5-1; D: NA; size: few; CDR3: CASSLNPGGLRDEQYF; DNA: TGCGCCAGCAGCTTGAATCCAGGAGGGTTGAGGGACGAGCAGTACTTC
J: TRBJ2-5; V: TRBV7-2; D: TRBD1; size: few; CDR3: CASSWWDRDQETQYF; DNA: TGTGCCAGCAGCTGGTGGGACAGGGATCAAGAGACCCAGTACTTC
J: TRBJ1-1; V: TRBV18; D: NA; size: few; CDR3: CASAPRENTEAFF; DNA: TGTGCCAGCGCACCCAGGGAGAACACTGAAGCTTTCTTT
J: TRBJ2-3; V: TRBV24-1; D: NA; size: many; CDR3: CATSDQTGITDTQYF; DNA: TGTGCCACCAGTGACCAAACAGGGATAACAGATACGCAGTATTTT
J: TRBJ2-1; V: TRBV5-6; D: TRBD1; size: few; CDR3: CASTPGGAGDEQFF; DNA: TGTGCCAGCACACCAGGGGGCGCAGGGGATGAGCAGTTCTTC
J: TRBJ2-3; V: TRBV28; D: TRBD2; size: few; CDR3: CASRLAGRRDTQYF; DNA: TGTGCCAGCAGACTAGCGGGGCGGAGAGATACGCAGTATTTT
J: TRBJ1-6; V: TRBV12-3/TRBV12-4; D: NA; size: NA; CDR3: CASSLMAGDASPLHF; DNA: TGTGCCAGCAGTTTAATGGCAGGGGATGCTTCACCCCTCCACTTT
J: TRBJ2-7; V: TRBV9; D: NA; size: NA; CDR3: CASSVGRLLSYEQYF; DNA: TGTGCCAGCAGCGTAGGGAGACTGCTCTCCTACGAGCAGTATTTC
J: TRBJ1-2; V: TRBV14; D: NA; size: few; CDR3: CASSQAGGARGYTF; DNA: TGTGCCAGCAGCCAAGCGGGGGGCGCTCGGGGCTACACCTTC
J: TRBJ2-2; V: TRBV6-2/TRBV6-3; D: NA; size: many; CDR3: CASSYAVTGELFF; DNA: TGTGCCAGCAGTTATGCGGTCACCGGGGAGCTGTTTTTT
J: TRBJ2-3; V: TRBV29-1; D: TRBD2; size: few; CDR3: CSVKTVRRTSGSTDTQYF; DNA: TGCAGCGTCAAGACGGTCAGGAGGACTAGCGGGAGCACAGATACGCAGTATTTT
J: TRBJ2-7; V: TRBV3-1; D: TRBD2; size: few; CDR3: CASSQAPWRGAYEQYF; DNA: TGTGCCAGCAGCCAAGCCCCCTGGCGGGGGGCCTACGAGCAGTACTTC
J: TRBJ2-7; V: TRBV4-3; D: TRBD2; size: NA; CDR3: CASSLQVGTSDYEQYF; DNA: TGCGCCAGCAGCCTTCAGGTCGGGACTAGCGACTACGAGCAGTACTTC
J: TRBJ2-3; V: TRBV4-1; D: TRBD2; size: few; CDR3: CASGILAGDTDTQYF; DNA: TGCGCCAGCGGCATTTTAGCGGGGGACACAGATACGCAGTATTTT